This entry concerns a single T cell receptor beta chain. The antigen it binds to is not known. Per-base quality was not reported, and no clone a single base away is much larger than it. The trial excluded patients who had a history of autoimmune disease or were on systemic immunosuppression. Peripheral blood for TCR sequencing was collected from all dose cohorts at baseline, on cycle 4 day 1, and on cycle 7 day 1. Samples came from an open-label, multicenter, first-in-human phase I dose-escalation trial of ivuxolimab. Adults with locally advanced or metastatic head and neck squamous cell, hepatocellular, melanoma or renal cell carcinoma were enrolled in the trial. CD4+ and CD8+ T cells were sorted separately from peripheral blood before TCR sequencing. This sample is drawn from a study of OX40 agonist ivuxolimab in advanced cancers. In the study overall: Ivuxolimab was a fully human IgG2 agonistic monoclonal antibody targeting the costimulatory receptor OX40 (CD134). The paper reports the monotherapy dose-escalation portion (N ≈ 50 patients) of the phase I ivuxolimab trial. In the dose-escalation cohort, 82.7% of patients were male, and the mean age was around 60 years, with a range of roughly 20 to 79. Partial responses occurred in three dose-escalation patients: two with cutaneous melanoma and one with hepatocellular carcinoma. Patients were allowed to have had prior anti-PD-1, anti-PD-L1 or anti-CTLA-4 therapy, and around 40% of the dose-escalation patients had previously received checkpoint inhibitors. Peripheral TCRbeta sequencing was intended to test whether TCR sequence diversity was altered and clonal T-cell expansion was caused by ivuxolimab. Of the approximately 50 patients in dose escalation, about 20 had hepatocellular carcinoma, around 15 had melanoma, 9 had renal cell carcinoma and 9 had head and neck cancer. Intravenous ivuxolimab was administered to patients every 2 weeks at six dose levels: 0.01, 0.1, 0.3, 1.5, 3 and 10 mg/kg. Results the study describes overall, beyond this receptor: Antigen specificity was not determined for the clonally expanded peripheral T cells. Low levels of normalized T-cell clonal expansion were also seen in some patients who did not respond. At doses of 0.1 to 3.0 mg/kg, clonal expansion of both CD4+ and CD8+ blood T cells was observed from baseline to week 6. In the 0.1-3.0 mg/kg groups, partial responders were among the patients with the lowest normalized peripheral clonal expansion, particularly in CD8+ T cells. After ivuxolimab, more expanded clones were found on average in CD8+ T cells than in CD4+ T cells.

Genomic DNA was extracted from sorted cells for sequencing of the TCRbeta CDR3 region. The immunoSEQ Assay was used to sequence the TCRbeta CDR3 regions. TCRdb holds this immuneACCESS table with in-frame rearrangements only. Some clones are missing; in checked studies, unresolved V genes explain under half, and the rest has no known cause. The sample table holds 90,000 to 95,000 clones, of which around 87% were seen once. Of the sample, around 4% is held by the ten largest clones. CDR1 and CDR2, looked up from the germline V gene, are SGHTA and FQGNSA. The junction carries 17 bases between V and J, which are trimmed by 3 bases and 8 bases respectively. The CDR3 starts with the cysteine, ends with the valine, and has 14 residues. The only DNA kept is the CDR3, 42 bases in frame from the first base.

This specimen was CD4+ or CD8+ T cells sorted from blood, taken in a trial of the OX40 agonist ivuxolimab. This sequence was found in an adult with an advanced solid tumor such as melanoma, head and neck, liver or kidney cancer. The chain employs TRBV7-2 and TRBJ2-7; the D gene is perhaps TRBD2, on 6 matching bases. The DNA sequence is TGTGCCAGCAGCTTGGGACTGGACTCTACGAAGCAGTACGTC. This translates into CASSLGLDSTKQYV.